The 9 T cell receptor beta chains below were found in one sample sequenced in a study of CXCR3-negative and CXCR3-positive naive CD8 T cells. The authors made the TRB cDNA libraries by 5' RACE using UMI labels. TCRdb reworked the 5' RACE reads into one entry per CDR3 protein, no DNA. With over 100,000 distinct CDR3 sequences in the sample, the ten largest clones hold under 0.5%. The sample was naive CXCR3- CD8+ T cells from blood. As to subset: CD45RO-CCR7+CD27+CD95- naive CD8+ T cells lacking CXCR3 (TNR3-). All receptors come from a human donor in good health. Some clones in this sample may be carry-over from other donors' samples.

The V gene is TRBV23-1, the J gene TRBJ2-3; no DNA is available, so the TRBD2 call from TCRdb remains unchecked. TRBV23-1 is known as an ORF, though its function is uncertain. The CDR3 contains 17 residues. The CDR3 reads CASSQSLREVGTDTQYF.

This chain uses TRBV6-2 or TRBV6-3 with TRBJ1-1; TCRdb proposes TRBD1, but this gene call is untestable without DNA. Germline loops: CDR1 MNHEY, CDR2 SVGEGT. The CDR3 sequence is 15 residues long. CDR3 residues: CASSKPGVLNTEAFF.

The J gene is TRBJ2-5, the V gene TRBV6-2 or TRBV6-3; without DNA, the TCRdb call of TRBD1 cannot be checked. The CDR3 length is 17 residues. Germline CDR1 is MNHEY and CDR2 is SVGEGT. CDR3 sequence: CASSYLSPGRDQETQYF.

The J gene is TRBJ2-1, the V gene TRBV12-3 or TRBV12-4; no DNA is available, so the TRBD1 call from TCRdb remains unchecked. This CDR3 contains 14 residues. The CDR3 spells CASSDRASYNEQFF.

The rearrangement joins TRBV5-5 to TRBJ2-1. The CDR3 is made up of 13 amino acids. Germline CDR1 is SGHKS and CDR2 is YYEKEE (reference sequence). CDR3 sequence reads: CASSFVVYNEQFF.

This chain connects TRBV10-1 to TRBJ2-5; as DNA is missing, the TRBD1 call by TCRdb cannot be tested. This CDR3 comprises 16 residues. Germline lookup yields CDR1 WNHNN and CDR2 SYGVQD (reference sequence). The CDR3 region is CASSESGGFYQETQYF.

The rearrangement uses TRBV14 and TRBJ2-3; TCRdb selects TRBD2, and the lack of DNA leaves this call unchecked. The CDR3 length is 17 residues. CDR1 is SGHDN, CDR2 FVKESK, per germline. Here the CDR3 reads CASSQDRRTIFTDTQYF. Full variable domain (remainder filled in from reference TRBV14 and TRBJ2-3): EAGVTQFPSHSVIEKGQTVTLRCDPISGHDNLYWYRRVMGKEIKFLLHFVKESKQDESGMPNNRFLAERTGGTYSTLKVQPAELEDSGVYFCASSQDRRTIFTDTQYFGPGTRLTVL.

This chain joins TRBV15 and TRBJ2-7; TCRdb picks TRBD1, but there is no DNA to check that call. Germline-derived CDR1 and CDR2 are LNHNV and YYDKDF (reference sequence). The CDR3 totals 16 residues. CDR3 residues: CATSRGTSGQAYEQYF. Supplemented by reference TRBV15 and TRBJ2-7, the full variable domain reads DAMVIQNPRYQVTQFGKPVTLSCSQTLNHNVMYWYQQKSSQAPKLLFHYYDKDFNNEADTPDNFQSRRPNTSFCFLDIRSPGLGDTAMYLCATSRGTSGQAYEQYFGPGTRLTVT.

The V call is TRBV18, the J call TRBJ2-1; TCRdb proposes TRBD1, but this gene call is untestable without DNA. The CDR3 loop spans 16 amino acids. Germline V CDR1 and CDR2: KGHSH, LQKENI. CDR3 amino acids: CASSPLGTGQGNEQFF.